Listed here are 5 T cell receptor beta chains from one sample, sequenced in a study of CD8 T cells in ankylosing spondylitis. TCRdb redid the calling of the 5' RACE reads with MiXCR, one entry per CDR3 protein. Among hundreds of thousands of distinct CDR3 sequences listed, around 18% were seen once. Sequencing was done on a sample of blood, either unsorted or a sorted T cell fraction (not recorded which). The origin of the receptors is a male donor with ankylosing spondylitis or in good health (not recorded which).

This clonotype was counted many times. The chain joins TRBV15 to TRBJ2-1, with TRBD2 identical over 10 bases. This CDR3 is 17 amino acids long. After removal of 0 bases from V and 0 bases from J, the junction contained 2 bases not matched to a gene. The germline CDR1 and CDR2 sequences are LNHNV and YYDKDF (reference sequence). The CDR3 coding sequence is TGTGCCACCAGCAGAGATAGGACTAGCGGCTCCTACAATGAGCAGTTCTTC. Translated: CATSRDRTSGSYNEQFF.

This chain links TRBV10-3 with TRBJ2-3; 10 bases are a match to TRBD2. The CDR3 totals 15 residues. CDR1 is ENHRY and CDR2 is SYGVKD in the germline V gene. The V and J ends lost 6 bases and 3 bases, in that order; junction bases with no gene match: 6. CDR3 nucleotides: TGTGCCATCAGGGTAGCGGGAGGAGGAACAGATACGCAGTATTTT. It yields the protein CAIRVAGGGTDTQYF.

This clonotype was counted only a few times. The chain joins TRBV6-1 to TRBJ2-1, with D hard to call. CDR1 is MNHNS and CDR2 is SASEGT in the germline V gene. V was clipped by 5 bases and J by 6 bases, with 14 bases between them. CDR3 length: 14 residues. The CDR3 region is CASSLSTGVNEQFF. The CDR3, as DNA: TGTGCCAGCAGTCTTAGCACGGGCGTCAATGAGCAGTTCTTC.

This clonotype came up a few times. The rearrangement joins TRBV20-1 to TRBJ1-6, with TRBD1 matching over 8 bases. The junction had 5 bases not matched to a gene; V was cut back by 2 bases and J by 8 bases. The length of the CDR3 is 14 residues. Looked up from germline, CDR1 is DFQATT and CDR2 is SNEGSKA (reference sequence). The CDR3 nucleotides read TGCAGTGCTAGAATACAGGGGGGTGATTCACCCCTCCACTTT. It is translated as CSARIQGGDSPLHF.

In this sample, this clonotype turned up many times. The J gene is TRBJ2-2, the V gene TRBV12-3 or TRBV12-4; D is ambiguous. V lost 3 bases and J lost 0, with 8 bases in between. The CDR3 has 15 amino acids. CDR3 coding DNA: TGTGCCAGCAGTTTGCCCCAAGCGAACACCGGGGAGCTGTTTTTT. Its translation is CASSLPQANTGELFF.